The 2 T cell receptor beta chains reported below all come from one sample, sequenced in a study of immune evolution from preneoplasia to lung adenocarcinoma. Profiling relied on immunoSEQ multiplex PCR, and the TCRdb table lists in-frame clones only, not all of them. The table shows thousands of clones, with approximately 80% occurring only once. Sequencing was done on a sample of FFPE minimally invasive lung adenocarcinoma tissue. The receptors originated from a person in their 60s with lung adenocarcinoma.

In this sample, this clone turned up once. The J gene is TRBJ2-7, the V gene TRBV18; D is possibly TRBD1 (6 bases). This CDR3 has 14 amino acids. CDR1 and CDR2 from the germline V gene are KGHSH and LQKENI. V was cut by 3 bases and J by 2 bases, with 11 bases left in between. The CDR3 DNA sequence: TGTGCCAGCTCACCCTCGGACAGAACCTACGAGCAGTACTTC. This translates into CASSPSDRTYEQYF.

This clone was seen more than once but under ten times. The CDR3 region has the DNA TGTGCCAGCAGTCCCGGACTCGCACCAAATGAGCAGTTCTTC. It codes for CASSPGLAPNEQFF. The chain has TRBV7-4 and TRBJ2-1; TRBD2 is a possible D gene (5 bases). The CDR3 consists of 14 residues. V shed 6 bases and J shed 7 bases, with 16 bases lying between them. Per germline, CDR1 SGHVT and CDR2 SQSDAQ.